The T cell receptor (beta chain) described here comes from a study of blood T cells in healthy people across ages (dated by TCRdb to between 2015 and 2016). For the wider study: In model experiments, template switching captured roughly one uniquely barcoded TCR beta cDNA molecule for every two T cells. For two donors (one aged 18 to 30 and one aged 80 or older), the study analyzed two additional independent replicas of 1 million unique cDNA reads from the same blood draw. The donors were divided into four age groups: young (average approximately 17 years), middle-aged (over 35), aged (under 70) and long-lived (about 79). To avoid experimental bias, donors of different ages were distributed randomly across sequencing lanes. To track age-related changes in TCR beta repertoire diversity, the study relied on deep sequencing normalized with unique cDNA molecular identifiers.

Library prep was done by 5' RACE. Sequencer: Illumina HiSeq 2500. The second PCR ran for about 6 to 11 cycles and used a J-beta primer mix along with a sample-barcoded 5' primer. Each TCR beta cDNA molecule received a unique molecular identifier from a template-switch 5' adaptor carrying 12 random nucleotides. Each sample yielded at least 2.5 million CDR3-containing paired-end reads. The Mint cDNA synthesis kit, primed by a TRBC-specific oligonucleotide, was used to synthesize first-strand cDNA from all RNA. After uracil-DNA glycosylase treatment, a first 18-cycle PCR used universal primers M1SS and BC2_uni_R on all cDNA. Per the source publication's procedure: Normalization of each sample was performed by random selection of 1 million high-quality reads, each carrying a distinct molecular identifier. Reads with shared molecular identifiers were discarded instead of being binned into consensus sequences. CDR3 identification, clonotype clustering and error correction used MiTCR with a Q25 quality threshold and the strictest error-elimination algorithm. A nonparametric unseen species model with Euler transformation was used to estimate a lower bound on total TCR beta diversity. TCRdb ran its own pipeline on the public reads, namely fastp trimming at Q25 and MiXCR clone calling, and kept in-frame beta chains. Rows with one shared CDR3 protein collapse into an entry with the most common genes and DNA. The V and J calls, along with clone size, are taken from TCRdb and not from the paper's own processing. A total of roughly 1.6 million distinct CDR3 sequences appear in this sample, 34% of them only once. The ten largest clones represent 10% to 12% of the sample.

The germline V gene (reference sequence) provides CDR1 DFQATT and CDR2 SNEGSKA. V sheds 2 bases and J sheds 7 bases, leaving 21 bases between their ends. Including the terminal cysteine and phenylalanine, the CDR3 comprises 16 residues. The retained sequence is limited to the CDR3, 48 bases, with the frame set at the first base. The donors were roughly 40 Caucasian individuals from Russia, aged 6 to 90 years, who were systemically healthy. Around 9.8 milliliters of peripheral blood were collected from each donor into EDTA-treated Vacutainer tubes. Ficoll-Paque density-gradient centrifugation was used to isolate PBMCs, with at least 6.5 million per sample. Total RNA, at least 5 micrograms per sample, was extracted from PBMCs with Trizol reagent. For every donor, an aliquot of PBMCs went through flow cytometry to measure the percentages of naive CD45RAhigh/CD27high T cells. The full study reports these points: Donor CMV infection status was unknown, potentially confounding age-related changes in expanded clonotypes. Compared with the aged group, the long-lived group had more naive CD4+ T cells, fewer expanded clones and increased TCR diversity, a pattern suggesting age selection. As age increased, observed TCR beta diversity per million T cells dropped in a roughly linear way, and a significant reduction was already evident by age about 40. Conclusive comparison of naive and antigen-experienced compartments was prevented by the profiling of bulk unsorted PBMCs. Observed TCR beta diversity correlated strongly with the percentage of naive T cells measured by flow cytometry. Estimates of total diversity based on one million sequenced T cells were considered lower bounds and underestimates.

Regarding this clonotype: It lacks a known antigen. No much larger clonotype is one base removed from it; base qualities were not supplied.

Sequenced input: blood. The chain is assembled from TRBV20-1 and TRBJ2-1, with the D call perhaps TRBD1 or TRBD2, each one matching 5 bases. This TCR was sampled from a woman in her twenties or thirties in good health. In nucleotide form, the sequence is TGCAGTGCTAGACCCGGTGTCGGGACGAGTACAAATGAGCAGTTCTTC. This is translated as CSARPGVGTSTNEQFF.